The next 18 T cell receptor beta chains were all read from a single sample in a study of cytomegalovirus exposure and HLA in healthy donors. The PCR had 60 Vbeta and 13 Jbeta primers. Using immunoSEQ multiplex PCR, the repertoire was profiled, and TCRdb retains in-frame clones only, with some absent. The table includes over 85,000 clones, around three quarters detected once. Sample: PBMCs. These receptors were taken from a man aged 40-55 years in good health and CMV-seronegative.

CDR3 protein: CASSQDRQGTNQPQHF. DNA for the CDR3: TGCGCCAGCAGCCAAGACCGCCAGGGGACCAATCAGCCCCAGCATTTT. The V and J genes are TRBV4-1 and TRBJ1-5; D may be TRBD1 (6 bases). This CDR3 has 16 residues. Looked up from germline, CDR1 is MGHRA and CDR2 is YSYEKL. The germline V and J ends were trimmed by 0 bases and 3 bases, with 12 bases remaining between them.

The chain uses TRBV18 and TRBJ2-2; 10 bases map to TRBD1. The CDR3 is 17 amino acids. Germline V gene data show CDR1 as KGHSH and CDR2 as LQKENI. Unmatched junction bases numbered 10, after V lost 5 bases and J lost 4 bases. This CDR3 is CASSSNSGTGVTGELFF. The DNA of the CDR3 is TGTGCCAGCTCATCTAATTCCGGGACAGGGGTCACCGGGGAGCTGTTTTTT.

V gene TRBV19 combines with J gene TRBJ2-2; TRBD1 agrees at 7 bases. From germline, CDR1 is LNHDA and CDR2 SQIVND (reference sequence). V gave up 5 bases and J gave up 6 bases; unmatched junction bases: 6. The CDR3 runs 14 residues. CDR3 sequence reads: CASSLTGVPGELFF. The CDR3, as DNA: TGTGCCAGTAGTCTTACAGGGGTTCCCGGGGAGCTGTTTTTT.

This rearrangement joins TRBV7-2 to TRBJ2-4, with 7 bases that match TRBD2. CDR1 and CDR2 (germline): SGHTA, FQGNSA. V shed 5 bases, J shed 3 bases, and the junction held 7 bases outside the gene matches. The CDR3 runs to 15 residues. CDR3 DNA sequence: TGTGCCAGCAGCCCGGGGGGACCTAACAAAAACATTCAGTACTTC. Its protein is CASSPGGPNKNIQYF.

This clone was detected only a few times. This chain connects TRBV6-5 to TRBJ2-7, with 13 nucleotides matching TRBD2. Trimming removed 4 bases from V and 3 bases from J; junction bases left unmatched: 3. Germline loops: CDR1 MNHEY, CDR2 SVGAGI. The CDR3 has 15 residues. The CDR3 DNA reads TGTGCCAGCAGTTGGACTAGCGGGAGAAACTACGAGCAGTACTTC. This codes for CASSWTSGRNYEQYF.

The chain is built from TRBV5-8 and TRBJ2-7; TRBD1 matches at 8 bases. The CDR3 consists of 13 residues. CDR1 is SGHTS and CDR2 is YDEGEE in the germline V gene. Unmatched junction bases numbered 4, after V lost 4 bases and J lost 4 bases. CDR3 coding DNA: TGTGCCAGCAGCCCCACAGGGGGTTACGAGCAGTACTTC. Its translation: CASSPTGGYEQYF.

The chain carries TRBV7-8 and TRBJ2-7, with D maybe TRBD2 (6 bases). CDR1 and CDR2 (germline): SGHVS, FQNEAQ. V lost 2 bases, J lost 4 bases, and 15 bases lay in between. The CDR3 has 15 amino acids. CDR3 protein: CASSLSGGEVYEQYF. CDR3 DNA: TGTGCCAGCAGCTTAAGTGGTGGGGAGGTATACGAGCAGTACTTC. Complete variable domain (other parts from reference TRBV7-8 and TRBJ2-7): GAGVSQSPRYKVAKRGQDVALRCDPISGHVSLFWYQQALGQGPEFLTYFQNEAQLDKSGLPSDRFFAERPEGSVSTLKIQRTQQEDSAVYLCASSLSGGEVYEQYFGPGTRLTVT.

This chain uses TRBV5-1 with TRBJ2-2, with 8 bases that match TRBD1. Germline V gene sequence: CDR1 SGHRS, CDR2 YFSETQ. Losses at the gene ends were 4 bases for V and 3 bases for J; bases not matched to a gene: 5. The CDR3 contains 15 residues. The chain's CDR3 is CASSELQGDTGELFF. In DNA form, the CDR3 reads TGCGCCAGCAGCGAGTTACAGGGGGACACCGGGGAGCTGTTTTTT.

Only one count was recorded for this clone. This chain links TRBV23-1 with TRBJ2-1; perhaps TRBD2 as D (6 bases). TRBV23-1 is an ORF for which the function is uncertain. Trimming cost V 7 bases and J 4 bases, with 23 bases left between them. CDR3 length: 17 residues. The CDR3 DNA sequence: TGCGCCAGCACCTTAATAGCGGCCTCAATTTGGTACAATGAGCAGTTCTTC. This translates into CASTLIAASIWYNEQFF.

The V and J genes are TRBV7-2 and TRBJ2-2; perhaps TRBD2 as D (5 bases). Germline V gene lookup returns CDR1 SGHTA and CDR2 FQGNSA. The V end lost 8 bases, the J end lost 3 bases, and 10 bases lay between the germline ends. The CDR3 has 13 residues. CDR3 sequence reads: CASRRAHTGELFF. The CDR3 DNA is TGTGCCAGCCGGCGGGCGCACACCGGGGAGCTGTTTTTT.

This clone was detected only once. The chain employs TRBV11-2 and TRBJ1-6; D ambiguous. Trimming removed 5 bases from V and 8 bases from J, with 19 bases in between. Germline assignment: CDR1 SGHAT and CDR2 FQNNGV. The CDR3 totals 16 residues. In DNA, the CDR3 is TGTGCCAGCAGCCCAAACCCCGACTCCCGAGATTCACCCCTCCACTTT. Amino acids: CASSPNPDSRDSPLHF.

This chain uses TRBV7-9 with TRBJ2-1, with 7 bases aligning to TRBD2. In germline, CDR1 is SEHNR, CDR2 FQNEAQ (reference sequence). V was clipped by 3 bases and J by 4 bases; unmatched bases: 3. CDR3 length: 14 amino acids. CDR3 nucleotide sequence: TGTGCCAGCAGCTTGGGGGGGGAGTACAATGAGCAGTTCTTC. As protein: CASSLGGEYNEQFF.

This chain connects TRBV19 to TRBJ1-5; D is unclear. Trimming cost V 3 bases and J 8 bases, with 11 bases left between them. Looked up from germline, CDR1 is LNHDA and CDR2 is SQIVND (reference sequence). This CDR3 region has 13 residues. The CDR3 spells CASSMPAREPQHF. DNA for the CDR3: TGTGCCAGTAGTATGCCCGCGAGGGAGCCCCAGCATTTT.

The chain couples TRBV10-3 to TRBJ2-7, with D possibly being TRBD1 (5 bases). Germline V lookup: CDR1 ENHRY, CDR2 SYGVKD. Trimming took 2 bases from V and 4 from J, leaving 9 bases between them. The CDR3 length is 13 residues. CDR3 bases: TGTGCCATCAGTGAGGAACCAGGGTACGAGCAGTACTTC. Protein sequence: CAISEEPGYEQYF.

This chain links TRBV5-5 with TRBJ2-1; 8 bases match TRBD2. Unmatched junction bases numbered 9, after V lost 3 bases and J lost 7 bases. Germline V gives CDR1 SGHKS, CDR2 YYEKEE (reference sequence). CDR3 length: 15 residues. Here the CDR3 reads CASSSASGSWNEQFF. CDR3 coding DNA: TGTGCCAGCAGCTCTGCGAGCGGGAGCTGGAATGAGCAGTTCTTC.

Only a few counts were recorded for this clone. The V call is TRBV28, the J call TRBJ1-2, with TRBD1 matching over 9 bases. Unmatched junction bases numbered 11, after V lost 8 bases and J lost 4 bases. Germline CDR1 and CDR2: MDHEN and SYDVKM. This CDR3 spans 15 amino acids. For the CDR3, the DNA is TGTGCCAGCTCTACCGGGACAGGGCGCCCCTATGGCTACACCTTC. Protein sequence: CASSTGTGRPYGYTF.

CDR3 amino acids: CASSLSAETIYEQYF. DNA of the CDR3: TGTGCCAGCAGCTTGTCGGCAGAAACTATCTACGAGCAGTACTTC. The V and J genes are TRBV5-4 and TRBJ2-7, with D unresolved. The CDR3 runs 15 residues. V was shortened by 1 base and J by 3 bases, with 14 bases between the two germline ends. Germline assignment: CDR1 SGHNT and CDR2 YYREEE (reference sequence).

The chain combines TRBV9 with TRBJ2-7, with TRBD2 matching over 7 bases. The trim removed 0 bases at V and 1 base at J, leaving 13 bases unmatched. CDR1 is SGDLS, CDR2 YYNGEE, per germline. There are 18 residues in the CDR3. The CDR3 coding sequence is TGTGCCAGCAGCGTAGGAACCCCCACAGCGGGGACTTCCTACGAGCAGTACTTC. It specifies CASSVGTPTAGTSYEQYF.